The 32 T cell receptor beta chains below come from one sample, sequenced in a study of molecular identifiers for immune sequencing clone quantification (dated by TCRdb to the late 2010s). The library was produced with PCR. The sequencer listed for this sample is Illumina HiSeq 4000. TCRdb's own reprocessing of the public reads used fastp at Q25 and MiXCR and kept productive beta chains. Every distinct CDR3 protein forms one entry, paired with its most common genes and DNA. This sample comprises about 65,000 distinct CDR3 sequences, about a fifth of them detected only once. The ten largest clonotypes hold about 1.6% of the sample. Sequenced input: naive CD8+ T cells from blood, with Jurkat cell RNA spiked in. Per the publication, the cell subset or site label means: FACS-sorted CD8+CD4-CCR7+CD45RA+ naive T cells. All receptors come from a human donor in good health. Some libraries in this study had Jurkat cell RNA spiked in.

This clonotype was found a few times. V is TRBV7-9 and J is TRBJ1-1; D gene ambiguous. This CDR3 has 17 amino acids. V lost 6 bases and J lost 0, with 20 bases in between. CDR1 and CDR2 (germline): SEHNR, FQNEAQ (reference sequence). CDR3 nucleotide sequence: TGTGCCAGCAGTGACCGGGCCCGGGCGGGGTTGAACACTGAAGCTTTCTTT. This codes for CASSDRARAGLNTEAFF.

This clonotype was found many times. This sequence joins TRBV11-3 and TRBJ2-1, with a possible D match to TRBD2 (5 bases). The V end was cut by 1 base, the J end by 0 bases, with 13 bases between. Germline V lookup: CDR1 SGHNT, CDR2 YENEEA. This CDR3 is built from 17 residues. The CDR3 region has the DNA TGTGCCAGCAGCTTAGGGAGTAGCGTAAGCTCCTACAATGAGCAGTTCTTC. It translates to CASSLGSSVSSYNEQFF.

This clonotype was seen ten or more times. V usage is TRBV6-2 or TRBV6-3 and J usage is TRBJ1-5, with 9 bases that match TRBD1. There are 14 residues in the CDR3. Germline V gene sequence: CDR1 MNHEY, CDR2 SVGEGT. Losses at the gene ends were 5 bases for V and 15 bases for J; bases not matched to a gene: 14. The CDR3 nucleotides are TGTGCCAGCAGTGAATCCTTACAGGGGGCTCCATTGCATTTT. Residues: CASSESLQGAPLHF.

In this sample, this clonotype turned up many times. The genes are TRBV5-6 and TRBJ2-3, with TRBD1 as a possible D gene (6 bases). Trimming removed 4 bases from V and 2 bases from J, with 14 bases in between. The CDR3 consists of 15 residues. Germline V gives CDR1 SGHDT, CDR2 YYEEEE. The CDR3 loop reads CASSLGQLYTDTQYF. The CDR3 nucleotides read TGTGCCAGCAGCCTAGGACAGCTTTACACAGATACGCAGTATTTT.

This clonotype was observed many times. The V call is TRBV7-2, the J call TRBJ1-5; D remains ambiguous. This CDR3 comprises 15 residues. Germline-derived CDR1 and CDR2 are SGHTA and FQGNSA. With 4 bases removed from V and 1 base from J, the gap between germline ends came to 11 bases. The DNA of the CDR3 is TGTGCCAGCAGCTATCTCGCAGCCAGCAATCAGCCCCAGCATTTT. This sequence encodes CASSYLAASNQPQHF.

This clonotype was detected only a few times. The V and J genes are TRBV19 and TRBJ1-1; D is undetermined. The germline V and J ends were trimmed by 5 bases and 5 bases, with 12 bases remaining between them. The CDR3 runs to 13 residues. Per the germline V gene, CDR1 is LNHDA and CDR2 is SQIVND (reference sequence). This CDR3 is CASSLAVETEAFF. For the CDR3, the DNA is TGTGCCAGTAGTTTAGCGGTAGAGACTGAAGCTTTCTTT.

Worth noting for this clonotype: This sequence may be a read error, since a much larger clone differs from it by one base. This chain links TRBV27 with TRBJ2-7; TRBD1 or TRBD2 may be the D gene (5 bases each). This CDR3 region has 13 residues. The germline CDR1 and CDR2 sequences are MNHEY and SMNVEV (reference sequence). Trimming removed 5 bases from V and 0 bases from J, with 8 bases in between. The CDR3 bases are TGTGCCAGCAGTGAAGGGACCTCCTACGAGCAGTACTTC. This codes for CASSEGTSYEQYF.

This clonotype was observed many times. V and J are TRBV29-1 and TRBJ2-1; 10 bases line up with TRBD2. With 3 bases clipped from V and 7 bases from J, the junction kept 6 bases outside the gene matches. Looked up from germline, CDR1 is SQVTM and CDR2 is ANQGSEA. This CDR3 spans 14 amino acids. CDR3 sequence (DNA): TGCAGCGTTGAGATGCCTAGCGGGAGTAATGAGCAGTTCTTC. Translation: CSVEMPSGSNEQFF.

This clonotype was detected many times. The V gene is TRBV12-3 or TRBV12-4, the J gene TRBJ1-5; D remains unclear. Trimming removed 6 bases from V and 11 bases from J, with 17 bases in between. This CDR3 has 13 residues. Here the CDR3 DNA reads TGTGCCAGCAGCCCGACACCAGTCTCAGCCCAGCATTTT. Its protein is CASSPTPVSAQHF.

This clonotype has more than one count but fewer than ten. The J gene is TRBJ2-7, the V gene TRBV6-2 or TRBV6-3; maybe TRBD2 (5 bases). Looked up from germline, CDR1 is MNHEY and CDR2 is SVGEGT. The V end was cut by 5 bases, the J end by 5 bases, with 16 bases between. This CDR3 spans 14 amino acids. The CDR3 DNA reads TGTGCCAGCAGTCGAGGGCTGGCCCAAGACGAGCAGTACTTC. The encoded protein is CASSRGLAQDEQYF.

This clonotype was observed a handful of times. The CDR3 loop reads CASSRLGDKGYGYTF. The CDR3 region has the DNA TGTGCCAGCAGTCGACTCGGGGACAAGGGTTATGGCTACACCTTC. The V call is TRBV27, the J call TRBJ1-2; D is possibly TRBD1 (6 bases). The V end was cut by 5 bases, the J end by 5 bases, with 18 bases between. The CDR3 is made up of 15 amino acids. Germline CDR1 reads MNHEY; CDR2 reads SMNVEV (reference sequence).

This chain uses TRBV27 with TRBJ2-7, with D perhaps TRBD1 or TRBD2 (6 bases each). The CDR3 runs 16 residues. The germline gives CDR1 MNHEY, CDR2 SMNVEV (reference sequence). V was clipped by 1 base and J by 9 bases, with 22 bases between them. CDR3 bases: TGTGCCAGCAGTTTATTCCGGCTAGGGGGGTCGTTCGCGCAGTACTTC. It specifies CASSLFRLGGSFAQYF.

The rearrangement links TRBV14 to TRBJ1-1; D gene uncertain. Germline V CDR1 and CDR2: SGHDN, FVKESK. Trimming shortened V by 5 bases and J by 0 bases, and 10 bases separated the two germline ends. The CDR3 length is 14 residues. The CDR3 sequence: CASSSSLMNTEAFF. CDR3 in DNA: TGTGCCAGCAGCAGTAGTTTAATGAACACTGAAGCTTTCTTT. The full variable domain, in which reference TRBV14 and TRBJ1-1 provide the parts outside the CDR3, is EAGVTQFPSHSVIEKGQTVTLRCDPISGHDNLYWYRRVMGKEIKFLLHFVKESKQDESGMPNNRFLAERTGGTYSTLKVQPAELEDSGVYFCASSSSLMNTEAFFGQGTRLTVV.

This chain joins TRBV24-1 and TRBJ2-2; tentatively, D is TRBD2 (5 bases). V shed 0 bases and J shed 2 bases, with 9 bases lying between them. Germline V CDR1 and CDR2: KGHDR, SFDVKD. The CDR3 runs 16 residues. DNA for the CDR3: TGTGCCACCAGTGATTTGGAGGGAGACAACACCGGGGAGCTGTTTTTT. Protein: CATSDLEGDNTGELFF.

This clonotype was observed at least ten times. This chain links TRBV25-1 with TRBJ2-7; D is possibly TRBD1 (6 bases). CDR1 MGHDK and CDR2 SYGVNS come from the germline V gene. This CDR3 contains 14 residues. V was clipped by 1 base and J by 2 bases, with 9 bases between them. CDR3 loop: CASSESDRTYEQYF. As DNA, the CDR3 is TGTGCCAGCAGTGAATCGGACAGAACCTACGAGCAGTACTTC.

This clonotype was counted at least ten times. This chain connects TRBV13 to TRBJ1-2; TRBD1 aligns across 7 bases. The ends lost 0 bases at V and 4 bases at J; junction bases unmatched: 5. Looked up from germline, CDR1 is PRHDT and CDR2 is FYEKMQ (reference sequence). The CDR3 sequence is 15 residues long. CDR3: CASSLGGQELYGYTF. The CDR3 nucleotides are TGTGCCAGCAGCTTAGGAGGACAGGAACTCTATGGCTACACCTTC.

This chain links TRBV5-3 with TRBJ2-3; 12 bases map to TRBD1. TRBV5-3 is given ORF status, its function remaining uncertain. This CDR3 comprises 17 residues. V lost 8 bases and J lost 6; bases outside the gene matches: 16. CDR3 DNA: TGTGCCAGCAGCGGTAGGGACAGGGGGCTTATTAAGGATACGCAGTATTTT. The encoded protein is CASSGRDRGLIKDTQYF.

This clonotype was seen only a few times. The chain links TRBV20-1 to TRBJ2-7; the match to TRBD2 covers 7 bases. The junction had 20 bases not matched to a gene; V was cut back by 3 bases and J by 6 bases. Per germline, CDR1 DFQATT and CDR2 SNEGSKA (reference sequence). The CDR3 is made up of 17 amino acids. Written as DNA, the CDR3 is TGCAGTGCTAGTTTTCGTTTTGGCGGGAGAGGAATCGGCGAGCAGTACTTC. This codes for CSASFRFGGRGIGEQYF.

With regard to this clonotype: Since a much larger clone is just one base distant, this may be a read error. The V call is TRBV7-9, the J call TRBJ1-5; no clear D gene. The CDR3 is 13 amino acids. Germline lookup yields CDR1 SEHNR and CDR2 FQNEAQ (reference sequence). Here the CDR3 reads CASSSGRNQPPHF. In DNA form, the CDR3 reads TGTGCCAGCAGCTCGGGGAGAAATCAGCCCCCGCATTTT.

This clonotype was recorded at least ten times. The V and J genes are TRBV7-8 and TRBJ1-5, with 9 bases aligning to TRBD1. Trimming at V came to 3 bases and at J to 3 bases, leaving 3 bases not matched to a gene. Germline loops: CDR1 SGHVS, CDR2 FQNEAQ. CDR3 size: 15 residues. The CDR3 DNA sequence: TGTGCCAGCAGCTTTGGGACAGGGATCAATCAGCCCCAGCATTTT. It translates to CASSFGTGINQPQHF.

The V call is TRBV27, the J call TRBJ2-7; 9 nucleotides match TRBD1. Per germline, CDR1 MNHEY and CDR2 SMNVEV (reference sequence). V lost 6 bases to trimming and J lost 5 bases; unmatched junction nucleotides: 8. The CDR3 is made up of 14 amino acids. CDR3 sequence: CASSFGQGIHEQYF. The CDR3 nucleotides read TGTGCCAGCAGCTTCGGACAGGGGATACACGAGCAGTACTTC.

This clonotype was counted only a few times. A much larger clone differs by one base, so this may be a read error. V is TRBV12-3 or TRBV12-4 and J is TRBJ1-5; maybe TRBD1 (6 bases). V lost 3 bases and J lost 9, with 21 bases in between. The CDR3 spans 16 residues. The DNA for the CDR3 is TGTGCCAGCAGTTTTTGGGACACAGGCGCTCATCGGCCCCAGCATTTT. It translates to CASSFWDTGAHRPQHF.

This clonotype was seen many times. The J gene is TRBJ2-2, the V gene TRBV11-2, with D maybe TRBD1 (5 bases). Deletions cut 1 base from V and 6 bases from J, with 24 bases between. This CDR3 has 19 residues. Germline V gene lookup returns CDR1 SGHAT and CDR2 FQNNGV. The DNA of the CDR3 is TGTGCCAGCAGCTTAGTTAATACCGGTGGGGCCCCCTTGGCCGGGGAGCTGTTTTTT. This codes for CASSLVNTGGAPLAGELFF.

This clonotype was counted ten times or more. The rearrangement links TRBV7-8 to TRBJ1-6; possibly TRBD1 for D (5 bases). The CDR3 length is 19 residues. V lost 4 bases and J lost 2, with 21 bases in between. Germline V CDR1 and CDR2: SGHVS, FQNEAQ. For the CDR3, the DNA is TGTGCCAGCAGCTCCTTAGGGCGAGGGGCTGGAACCTATAATTCACCCCTCCACTTT. Amino acid sequence: CASSSLGRGAGTYNSPLHF.

This clonotype has at least ten counts. This chain connects TRBV3-1 to TRBJ2-5, with TRBD2 matching over 9 bases. Germline values: CDR1 LGHDT, CDR2 YNNKEL (reference sequence). The CDR3 is made up of 16 amino acids. Trimming at V came to 0 bases and at J to 4 bases, leaving 6 bases not matched to a gene. The CDR3 coding sequence is TGTGCCAGCAGCCAAGAGACGGGACTAGCAGGAGAGACCCAGTACTTC. Translating it yields CASSQETGLAGETQYF.

This clonotype was seen a handful of times. The genes are TRBV27 and TRBJ2-3, with 7 bases identical to TRBD1. V was clipped by 4 bases and J by 4 bases; unmatched bases: 11. Germline V CDR1 and CDR2: MNHEY, SMNVEV (reference sequence). This CDR3 region has 16 residues. In DNA form, the CDR3 reads TGTGCCAGCAGTTCCGCGGGCCCCACAGGGGCAGATACGCAGTATTTT. It is translated as CASSSAGPTGADTQYF.

This chain uses TRBV27 with TRBJ2-1; the match to TRBD1 covers 7 bases. The germline V gene encodes CDR1 MNHEY and CDR2 SMNVEV (reference sequence). This CDR3 contains 14 residues. J was trimmed by 10 bases and V by 3 bases; bases with no gene match: 9. The CDR3 reads CASSFGTAPDEQFF. The CDR3 bases are TGTGCCAGCAGTTTTGGGACAGCCCCCGACGAGCAGTTCTTC.

This clonotype was counted many times. The V gene is TRBV5-1, the J gene TRBJ2-7; D gene unclear. The V end was cut by 3 bases, the J end by 3 bases, with 10 bases between. The germline V gene has CDR1 SGHRS and CDR2 YFSETQ. The CDR3 runs 13 residues. The CDR3: CASSSYSRYEQYF. The CDR3 DNA reads as TGCGCCAGCAGCTCGTACAGCCGCTACGAGCAGTACTTC.

This clonotype showed up many times. The CDR3 region is CASSLWGSENQPQHF. The CDR3 DNA follows: TGTGCCAGCAGTTTATGGGGCAGCGAGAATCAGCCCCAGCATTTT. The chain recombines TRBV27 with TRBJ1-5, with a weak D call TRBD1 (5 bases). The CDR3 consists of 15 residues. Trimming took off 1 base at V and 4 bases at J, with 11 bases between the two ends. CDR1 is MNHEY, CDR2 SMNVEV, per germline (reference sequence).

Regarding this clonotype: This may come from a read error, since a much larger clone is one base off. The CDR3 DNA sequence: TGTGCCAGCAGTTTTCGGTTCGGACGGACGTTCCCCTACAATGAGCAGTTCTTC. It encodes CASSFRFGRTFPYNEQFF. This chain links TRBV12-3 or TRBV12-4 with TRBJ2-1; D remains unclear. Trimming took 3 bases from V and 2 from J, leaving 20 bases between them. This CDR3 contains 18 residues.

As concerns this clonotype: A much larger clone differs from this one at a single base, so this may be a read error. The chain has TRBV27 and TRBJ2-7; D is perhaps TRBD1 (5 bases). This CDR3 contains 13 residues. The V gene's germline CDR1 is MNHEY and CDR2 SMNVEV (reference sequence). The DNA of the CDR3 is TGTGCCAGCCGTTTAGGGGCGAAAGGCGGGCAGTACTTC. Amino acid sequence: CASRLGAKGGQYF.

This clonotype has at least ten counts. V and J are TRBV7-8 and TRBJ2-1; no reliable D call. Trimming cost V 1 base and J 5 bases, with 9 bases left between them. The germline V gene encodes CDR1 SGHVS and CDR2 FQNEAQ. The CDR3 is 14 amino acids. CDR3 loop: CASSLEGRHNEQFF. In DNA, the CDR3 is TGTGCCAGCAGCTTAGAAGGGCGCCACAATGAGCAGTTCTTC.